This T cell receptor (beta chain) stems from a study of T-cell reconstitution after alpha-beta-depleted transplantation in children. General study results and limits: As was reported, about two months after transplant, alpha-beta T cells came from several hundred expanded graft clones. Most T-cell counts and diversity one year after the transplant came from T cells that were newly produced. After transplant, high TCRbeta diversity at day 60 in some patients arose from surviving recipient T cells and thymic progenitors.

As for this clonotype: Antigen specificity is unknown.

The authors prepared the TCRbeta library with unique molecular identifiers. TCRdb processed the PCR reads anew with MiXCR; each CDR3 protein has one entry. The sample holds around 200,000 distinct CDR3 sequences, around a sixth seen once. The V end lost 7 bases, the J end lost 0 bases, and 11 bases lay between the germline ends. The CDR3 runs to 14 residues. In germline, CDR1 is SGHRS, CDR2 YFSETQ. This sequence originates from a male patient between 2 and 15 years old who had a stem cell transplant for acute lymphoblastic leukemia, so the T cells may come from the graft donor. Source: PBMCs, mostly from graft donor cells, taken 360 days after TCRalphabeta/CD19-depleted stem cell transplant. The rearrangement uses TRBV5-1 and TRBJ2-1, with D unresolved. The CDR3 loop is CASGMATSYNEQFF. The DNA of the CDR3 is TGCGCCAGCGGAATGGCAACCTCCTACAATGAGCAGTTCTTC.